Given below is one T cell receptor (beta chain) in context. Its antigen is currently unknown. Its ends do not fully match the called genes, so a read error is possible. This entry belongs to a study of blood T cells in healthy people across ages. About the study: Roughly one uniquely barcoded beta molecule per two T cells was captured. Whole-study findings and limits: With age, beta diversity per million T cells declined roughly linearly, significantly by 40. Strong correlation was found linking TCR beta diversity to naive T cell percentage.

It was with a sample-barcoded 5' primer and a J-beta primer mix that a second PCR of roughly 6 to 11 cycles was run. Each sample yielded at least 2.5 million CDR3-containing paired-end reads. TCRdb used MiXCR to reprocess the 5' RACE reads, holding one entry per CDR3 protein. Among some 1,500,000 distinct CDR3 sequences listed, under 55% were seen once. Material: blood. The receptor's source is a woman aged 18-29 years in good health.

CDR3 amino acids: CASSLGLLGETQYF. DNA for the CDR3: TGTGCTAGCAGCTTAGGACTCCTTGGCGAGACCCAGTACTTC. The chain uses TRBV7-7 and TRBJ2-5; possibly TRBD2 for D (5 bases). This CDR3 is 14 amino acids long. Germline CDR1 reads SSHAT; CDR2 reads FNYEAQ (reference sequence).